This T cell receptor beta chain was documented in a study of CD8 T cells in ankylosing spondylitis. This clonotype was seen many times. TCRdb itself ran the 5' RACE reads through MiXCR, one entry per CDR3 protein. The table shows 250,000 to 400,000 distinct CDR3 sequences, with around 10% occurring only once. From germline, CDR1 is SQVTM and CDR2 ANQGSEA. The V end lost 5 bases, the J end lost 2 bases, and 13 bases lay between the germline ends. This CDR3 comprises 13 residues. The TCR was taken from a female donor with ankylosing spondylitis or in good health (not recorded which). Source material: blood, either unsorted or a sorted T cell fraction (not recorded which). V and J are TRBV29-1 and TRBJ2-7; D is possibly TRBD1 or TRBD2 (5 bases each). CDR3 nucleotides: TGCAGCGTTCTTGTAGGGACGGCCTACGAGCAGTACTTC. This encodes CSVLVGTAYEQYF.